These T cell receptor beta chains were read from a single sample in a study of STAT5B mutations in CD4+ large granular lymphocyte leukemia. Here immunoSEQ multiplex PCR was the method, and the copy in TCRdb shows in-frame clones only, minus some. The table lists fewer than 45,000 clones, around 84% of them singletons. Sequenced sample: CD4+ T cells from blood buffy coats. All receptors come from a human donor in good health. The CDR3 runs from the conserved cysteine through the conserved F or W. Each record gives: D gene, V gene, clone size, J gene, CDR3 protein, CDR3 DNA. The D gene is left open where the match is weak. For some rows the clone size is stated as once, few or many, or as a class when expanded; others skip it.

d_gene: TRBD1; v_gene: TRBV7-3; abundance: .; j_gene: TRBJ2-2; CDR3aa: CASSPQSDRARTGELFF; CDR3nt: TGTGCCAGCAGCCCGCAAAGTGACAGGGCACGCACCGGGGAGCTGTTTTTT
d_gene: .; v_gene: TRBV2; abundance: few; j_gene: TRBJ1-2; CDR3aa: CASTRDGPNYGYTF; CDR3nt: TGTGCCAGCACTCGGGACGGCCCTAACTATGGCTACACCTTC
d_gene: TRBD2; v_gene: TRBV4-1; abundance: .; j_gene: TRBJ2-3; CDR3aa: CASSPVPGLAGGATDTQYF; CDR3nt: TGCGCCAGCAGCCCTGTCCCGGGACTAGCGGGGGGGGCAACAGATACGCAGTATTTT
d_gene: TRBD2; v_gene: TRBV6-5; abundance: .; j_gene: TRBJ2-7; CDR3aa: CASSYSMPGGPEQYF; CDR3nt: TGTGCCAGCAGTTACTCGATGCCGGGGGGTCCTGAGCAGTACTTC
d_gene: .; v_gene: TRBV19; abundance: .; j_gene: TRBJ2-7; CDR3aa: CASSRGAYSYEQYF; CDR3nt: TGTGCCAGTAGTCGGGGCGCATATTCCTACGAGCAGTACTTC
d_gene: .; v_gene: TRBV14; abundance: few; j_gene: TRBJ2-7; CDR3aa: CASSQVHSYEQYF; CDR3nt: TGTGCCAGCAGCCAAGTTCACTCCTACGAGCAGTACTTC
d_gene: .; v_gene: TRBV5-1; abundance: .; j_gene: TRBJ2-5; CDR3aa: CASSLGRGKETQYF; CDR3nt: TGCGCCAGCAGCTTGGGCCGGGGTAAAGAGACCCAGTACTTC
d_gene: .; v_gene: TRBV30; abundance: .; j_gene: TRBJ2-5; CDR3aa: CAWESRSGQETQYF; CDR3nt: TGTGCCTGGGAGAGTAGATCCGGCCAAGAGACCCAGTACTTC
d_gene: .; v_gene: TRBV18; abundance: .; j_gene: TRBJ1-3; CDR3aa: CASWADGVSGNTIYF; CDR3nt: TGTGCCAGCTGGGCGGACGGAGTCTCTGGAAACACCATATATTTT
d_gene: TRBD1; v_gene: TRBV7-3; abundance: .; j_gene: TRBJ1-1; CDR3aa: CASSSGQGDTEAFF; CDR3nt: TGTGCCAGCAGCTCGGGACAGGGGGACACTGAAGCTTTCTTT
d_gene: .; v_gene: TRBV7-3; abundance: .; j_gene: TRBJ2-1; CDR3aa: CASRPGRQEYNEQFF; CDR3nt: TGTGCCAGCAGGCCCGGGCGACAGGAGTACAATGAGCAGTTCTTC